The 23 T cell receptor beta chains given below trace back to one sample, sequenced in a study of T cell responses to AZD1222 COVID-19 vaccine. The data were produced by immunoSEQ multiplex PCR, yet TCRdb's version contains in-frame clones alone and is incomplete. This sample carries some 130,000 clones, 75% to 95% of them seen once, and the ten largest clones take 6% to 7.5%. The material sequenced was peripheral blood, taken on day 0 of AZD1222 vaccination. The receptors stem from an adult in good health.

The chain has TRBV2 and TRBJ1-3; 8 nucleotides align to TRBD1. The CDR3 length is 17 residues. The germline gives CDR1 SNHLY, CDR2 FYNNEI. Unmatched junction bases numbered 8, after V lost 0 bases and J lost 4 bases. CDR3 sequence reads: CASSEATGAGSGNTIYF. CDR3 sequence (DNA): TGTGCCAGCAGTGAAGCGACAGGGGCTGGGTCGGGAAACACCATATATTTT.

The count of this clone is one. CDR3 amino acids: CASSTRQTSRAEAFF. DNA for the CDR3: TGTGCCAGCAGCACACGACAGACCTCTCGAGCTGAAGCTTTCTTT. The V call is TRBV11-2, the J call TRBJ1-1; D perhaps matches TRBD1 (5 bases). Germline assignment: CDR1 SGHAT and CDR2 FQNNGV. The CDR3 contains 15 residues. With 5 bases removed from V and 6 bases from J, the gap between germline ends came to 19 bases.

This chain connects TRBV21-1 to TRBJ2-6; TRBD1, the D gene given by the table, was not confirmed from the DNA. TRBV21-1 is noted as a pseudogene. CDR3 length equals 16 residues. CDR3 region: CASSKRGHSGANVLTF. CDR3 bases: TGTGCCAGCAGCAAAAGGGGACACTCTGGGGCCAACGTCCTGACTTTC.

CDR3 sequence: CASSRVTGGGTEAFF. The DNA of the CDR3 is TGTGCCAGCTCACGAGTTACAGGGGGCGGCACTGAAGCTTTCTTT. The chain employs TRBV18 and TRBJ1-1; 9 bases line up with TRBD1. Germline lookup yields CDR1 KGHSH and CDR2 LQKENI. The CDR3 has 15 residues. With V trimmed by 4 bases and J by 4 bases, 7 bases remained unmatched.

The V call is TRBV7-8, the J call TRBJ1-5, with 10 bases fitting TRBD1. The junction had 3 bases not matched to a gene; V was cut back by 3 bases and J by 4 bases. Germline CDR1 SGHVS, CDR2 FQNEAQ. This CDR3 spans 15 amino acids. CDR3 sequence: CASSFSDRGNQPQHF. The CDR3 region has the DNA TGTGCCAGCAGCTTTTCGGACAGGGGGAATCAGCCCCAGCATTTT. The whole variable domain, remainder taken from reference TRBV7-8 and TRBJ1-5, is GAGVSQSPRYKVAKRGQDVALRCDPISGHVSLFWYQQALGQGPEFLTYFQNEAQLDKSGLPSDRFFAERPEGSVSTLKIQRTQQEDSAVYLCASSFSDRGNQPQHFGDGTRLSIL.

The DNA of the CDR3 is TGTGCCAGCAGCTTAGCCAGAGGGGGCTCTGGAAACACCATATATTTT. This encodes CASSLARGGSGNTIYF. This rearrangement joins TRBV7-8 to TRBJ1-3; D possibly corresponds to TRBD1 (6 bases). With 0 bases removed from V and 0 bases from J, the gap between germline ends came to 9 bases. The length of the CDR3 is 16 residues. CDR1 and CDR2 (germline): SGHVS, FQNEAQ.

This chain links TRBV7-9 with TRBJ1-2; D is undetermined. The V and J ends lost 6 bases and 2 bases respectively, with 10 bases between them. The CDR3 runs 13 residues. Germline loops: CDR1 SEHNR, CDR2 FQNEAQ (reference sequence). CDR3 region: CASSLHVNYGYTF. CDR3 sequence (DNA): TGTGCCAGCAGTCTGCACGTCAACTATGGCTACACCTTC.

This chain links TRBV2 with TRBJ1-6; D perhaps matches TRBD1 (5 bases). This CDR3 has 15 residues. Germline CDR1 and CDR2: SNHLY and FYNNEI. V lost 0 bases to trimming and J lost 9 bases, with 12 bases between them. The CDR3 loop is CASSEALRGISPLHF. CDR3 bases: TGTGCCAGCAGTGAAGCGCTTCGGGGGATTTCACCCCTCCACTTT.

This sequence joins TRBV7-8 and TRBJ2-1, with D tentatively TRBD1 (6 bases). This CDR3 is built from 12 residues. The germline V gene encodes CDR1 SGHVS and CDR2 FQNEAQ. Deletions cut 2 bases from V and 9 bases from J, with 8 bases between. CDR3 coding DNA: TGTGCCAGCAGCTTACCCAGGGGTGAGCAGTTCTTC. As protein: CASSLPRGEQFF.

This clone was counted once. The V call is TRBV11-2, the J call TRBJ1-3; possibly TRBD1 for D (5 bases). The V end was cut by 4 bases, the J end by 7 bases, with 14 bases between. Germline values: CDR1 SGHAT, CDR2 FQNNGV. The CDR3 is 14 residues long. The CDR3 sequence: CASSSDSGGNTIYF. CDR3 bases: TGTGCCAGCAGCTCCGACTCGGGGGGGAACACCATATATTTT.

The V gene is TRBV12-3 or TRBV12-4, the J gene TRBJ2-3, with 9 bases lining up with TRBD2. The junction had 3 bases not matched to a gene; V was cut back by 6 bases and J by 5 bases. The CDR3 runs to 13 residues. The CDR3 loop reads CASSLAGLDTQYF. The CDR3 DNA reads TGTGCCAGCAGCCTAGCGGGGTTAGATACGCAGTATTTT.

V and J are TRBV15 and TRBJ1-1; D ambiguous. Germline V gene data show CDR1 as LNHNV and CDR2 as YYDKDF (reference sequence). Deletions cut 5 bases from V and 6 bases from J, with 16 bases between. CDR3 length equals 14 residues. The CDR3: CATSPSPLLPEAFF. The CDR3 bases are TGTGCCACCAGCCCCTCACCCCTCCTTCCTGAAGCTTTCTTT. The variable domain in full, with the rest retrieved from reference TRBV15 and TRBJ1-1, is DAMVIQNPRYQVTQFGKPVTLSCSQTLNHNVMYWYQQKSSQAPKLLFHYYDKDFNNEADTPDNFQSRRPNTSFCFLDIRSPGLGDTAMYLCATSPSPLLPEAFFGQGTRLTVV.

This clone was recorded once. The chain combines TRBV7-6 with TRBJ2-5; 9 positions match TRBD2. Looked up from germline, CDR1 is SGHVS and CDR2 is FNYEAQ. Trimming removed 0 bases from V and 5 bases from J; junction bases left unmatched: 13. The CDR3 sequence is 18 residues long. The CDR3 spells CASSLAGGSGGFRETQYF. CDR3 coding DNA: TGTGCCAGCAGCTTAGCGGGTGGTAGCGGGGGTTTTCGGGAGACCCAGTACTTC.

The CDR3 bases are TGTGCCAGCAGACCCTACCATCCCTCAGGGGAGCAGTACTTC. Amino acids: CASRPYHPSGEQYF. The rearrangement joins TRBV7-2 to TRBJ2-7, with a tentative D call TRBD1 (5 bases). The CDR3 covers 14 residues. CDR1 and CDR2 from the germline V gene are SGHTA and FQGNSA. The ends were cut back, 6 bases at V and 7 bases at J, with 19 bases in the middle.

The chain carries TRBV21-1 and TRBJ1-1. TRBV21-1 counts as a pseudogene. CDR3 length: 14 amino acids. CDR3 DNA: TGTGCCAGCAGCCAGCAAGAGGAGAACACTGAAGCTTTCTTT. Its translation is CASSQQEENTEAFF.

V and J are TRBV6-5 and TRBJ1-4; no reliable D call. Germline CDR1 is MNHEY and CDR2 is SVGAGI. There are 11 residues in the CDR3. The V and J ends lost 2 bases and 8 bases respectively, with 3 bases between them. CDR3 DNA sequence: TGTGCCAGCAGTTACAGGGAAAAACTGTTTTTT. Its translation: CASSYREKLFF.

CDR3 in amino acids: CASSEDRGDYGYTF. As DNA, the CDR3 is TGTGCCAGCAGTGAAGACAGGGGGGACTATGGCTACACCTTC. The J gene is TRBJ1-2, the V gene TRBV2, with 8 nucleotides matching TRBD1. The germline V gene encodes CDR1 SNHLY and CDR2 FYNNEI. This CDR3 comprises 14 residues. V dropped 1 base and J dropped 3; count of bases not matched to a gene: 1.

This chain links TRBV5-8 with TRBJ1-1, with D possibly TRBD1 on 5 matching bases. CDR3 length: 13 amino acids. Germline CDR1 is SGHTS and CDR2 is YDEGEE. Trimming took off 4 bases at V and 10 bases at J, with 17 bases between the two ends. The DNA of the CDR3 is TGTGCCAGCAGCACACGGACGTGGGGGGGAGCTTTCTTT. This translates into CASSTRTWGGAFF.

This chain joins TRBV24-1 and TRBJ2-5, with D unclear. Per the germline V gene, CDR1 is KGHDR and CDR2 is SFDVKD. Trimming took off 5 bases at V and 4 bases at J, with 13 bases between the two ends. There are 14 residues in the CDR3. The CDR3 reads CATSGWTDGETQYF. Written as DNA, the CDR3 is TGTGCCACCAGTGGCTGGACGGACGGAGAGACCCAGTACTTC.

This clone was observed a few times. V usage is TRBV9 and J usage is TRBJ1-2; 9 nucleotides align to TRBD1. The CDR3 extends over 16 amino acids. Looked up from germline, CDR1 is SGDLS and CDR2 is YYNGEE. With V trimmed by 0 bases and J by 6 bases, 9 bases remained unmatched. CDR3 protein: CASSVDPDRGVHGYTF. CDR3 DNA sequence: TGTGCCAGCAGCGTAGATCCCGACAGGGGGGTTCATGGCTACACCTTC.

This chain uses TRBV11-2 with TRBJ2-5; 11 bases match TRBD2. V lost 6 bases, J lost 5 bases, and 5 bases stayed unmatched. Per germline, CDR1 SGHAT and CDR2 FQNNGV. The CDR3 is 14 residues long. CDR3 sequence reads: CASSGTSGTETQYF. CDR3 nucleotides: TGTGCCAGCAGTGGGACTAGCGGAACGGAGACCCAGTACTTC. Looking up the rest from reference TRBV11-2 and TRBJ2-5 gives the full variable domain: EAGVAQSPRYKIIEKRQSVAFWCNPISGHATLYWYQQILGQGPKLLIQFQNNGVVDDSQLPKDRFSAERLKGVDSTLKIQPAKLEDSAVYLCASSGTSGTETQYFGPGTRLLVL.

The chain links TRBV5-6 to TRBJ1-3; D is undetermined. With 4 bases removed from V and 0 bases from J, the gap between germline ends came to 8 bases. CDR1 SGHDT and CDR2 YYEEEE come from the germline V gene. This CDR3 region has 14 residues. The chain's CDR3 is CASSLDLSGNTIYF. In DNA form, the CDR3 reads TGTGCCAGCAGCCTGGACCTCTCTGGAAACACCATATATTTT.

The rearrangement uses TRBV5-1 and TRBJ1-4; D is ambiguous. The ends were cut back, 3 bases at V and 8 bases at J, with 20 bases in the middle. Germline V gene sequence: CDR1 SGHRS, CDR2 YFSETQ. This CDR3 has 16 amino acids. CDR3 sequence (DNA): TGCGCCAGCAGCTCCGTCGGAAGGCCCCAAGGGGAAAAACTGTTTTTT. Protein: CASSSVGRPQGEKLFF.